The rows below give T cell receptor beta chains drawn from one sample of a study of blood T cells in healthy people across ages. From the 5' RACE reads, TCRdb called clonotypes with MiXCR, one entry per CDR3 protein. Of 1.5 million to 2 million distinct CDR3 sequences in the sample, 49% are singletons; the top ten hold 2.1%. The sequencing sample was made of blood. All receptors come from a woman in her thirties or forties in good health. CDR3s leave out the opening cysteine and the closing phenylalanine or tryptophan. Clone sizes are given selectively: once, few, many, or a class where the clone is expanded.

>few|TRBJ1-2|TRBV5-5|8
ASLGAGYT
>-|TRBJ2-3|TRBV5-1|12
ASSSHPGTDTQY
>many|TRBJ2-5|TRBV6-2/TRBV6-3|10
ASSYPEETQY
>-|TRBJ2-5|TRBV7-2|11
ASSRAEGETQY
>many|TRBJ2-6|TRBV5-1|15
ASSLQSSFSGANVLT
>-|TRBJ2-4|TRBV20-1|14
SARDSGATGKNIQY
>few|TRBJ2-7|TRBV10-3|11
AISEEGTYEQY
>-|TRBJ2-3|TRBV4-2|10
ASSQDMGEVY
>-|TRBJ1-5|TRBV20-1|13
SAPRGSYSNQPQH
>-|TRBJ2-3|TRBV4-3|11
ASAEGFTDTQY
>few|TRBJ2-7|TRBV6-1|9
ASSETAEQY
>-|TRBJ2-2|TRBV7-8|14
ASSLAPTLIAGELF
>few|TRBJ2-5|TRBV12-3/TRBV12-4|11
ASSLSGSGTQY
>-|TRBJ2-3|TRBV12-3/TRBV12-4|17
ASRVGLIAGGLITDTQY
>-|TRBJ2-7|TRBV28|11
ASSLGTVPEQY
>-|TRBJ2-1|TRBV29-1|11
SGGFDSYNEQF
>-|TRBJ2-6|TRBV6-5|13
ASSTLDSGANVLT
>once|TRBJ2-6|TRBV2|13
AGQGRLAGANVLT
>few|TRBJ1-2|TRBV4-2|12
ASSQVGGNAGYT
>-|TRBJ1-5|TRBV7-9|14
ASSSLRTGSNQPQH
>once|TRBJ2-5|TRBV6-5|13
ASSYNSGGRKTQY
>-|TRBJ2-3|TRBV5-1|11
ASKGTNTDTQY
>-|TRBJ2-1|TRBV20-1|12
SANRRTGGNEQF
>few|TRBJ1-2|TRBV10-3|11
AISELGNYGYT
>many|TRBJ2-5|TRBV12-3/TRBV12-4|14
ASSRSLAGRRETQY
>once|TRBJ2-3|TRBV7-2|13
ARSTGTGFTNTQY
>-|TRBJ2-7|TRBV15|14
ATSRDPGQRAWEQY
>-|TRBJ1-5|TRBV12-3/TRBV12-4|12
ASSMETANQPQH
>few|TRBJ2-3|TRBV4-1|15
ASSQVLGGLSTDTQY
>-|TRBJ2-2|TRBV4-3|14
ASSQLEGGQAGELF
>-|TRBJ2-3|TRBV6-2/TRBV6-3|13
ASRDLLAFTDTQY
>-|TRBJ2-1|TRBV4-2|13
ASSQERGGAGEQF
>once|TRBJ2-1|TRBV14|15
ASSQDRGDSQRNEQF
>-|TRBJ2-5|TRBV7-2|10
ASSLHLETQY
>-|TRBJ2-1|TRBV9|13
ASSVAGQTYNEQF
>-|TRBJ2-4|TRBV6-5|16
ASSYLSMTGAAKNIQY
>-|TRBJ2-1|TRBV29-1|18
SVENLRGTSGGSGWNEQF
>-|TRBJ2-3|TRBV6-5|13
ASSRDRGDTDTQY